What follows are 25 T cell receptor beta chains derived from one specimen sequenced in a study of spatial heterogeneity in lung cancer. Using its own MiXCR run on the 5' RACE reads, TCRdb lists one record per CDR3 protein. The sample carries under 150,000 distinct CDR3 sequences, 9.5% to 15% recorded once. Time point here: blood at routine non-recurrence follow-up after resection. Unsorted tumor, nontumor lung tissue or cryopreserved PBMC supplied the whole RNA. The specimen was PBMCs, collected at follow-up. These receptor sequences come from a male donor with early-stage non-small cell lung cancer.

The table lists this clonotype with a count of one. The chain uses TRBV6-2 or TRBV6-3 and TRBJ2-4; D might be TRBD1 (5 bases). This CDR3 has 14 amino acids. Between the trimmed V and J ends, which lost 4 bases and 4 bases, there was a span of 11 bases. Germline V lookup: CDR1 MNHEY, CDR2 SVGEGT. The CDR3 is CASSWQGIKNIQYF. DNA of the CDR3: TGTGCCAGCAGTTGGCAGGGAATTAAAAACATTCAGTACTTC.

This clonotype was observed many times. The chain links TRBV12-3 or TRBV12-4 to TRBJ1-4; D is unresolved. V lost 6 bases and J 3 bases, leaving 11 bases between the germline ends. The CDR3 sequence is 14 residues long. The CDR3 DNA reads TGTGCCAGCAGCATCAGGCCCCCTAATGAAAAACTGTTTTTT. Translating gives CASSIRPPNEKLFF.

This clonotype was seen more than once but under ten times. The chain couples TRBV28 to TRBJ1-3; D unclear. Germline V lookup: CDR1 MDHEN, CDR2 SYDVKM. V shed 1 base and J shed 0 bases, with 1 base lying between them. This CDR3 is built from 13 residues. Here the CDR3 DNA reads TGTGCCAGCAGTTTATTCTCTGGAAACACCATATATTTT. Amino acids: CASSLFSGNTIYF.

This clonotype was counted only a few times. V and J are TRBV20-1 and TRBJ1-2, with a tentative D call TRBD1 (5 bases). V dropped 6 bases and J dropped 4 bases, with 18 bases sitting between them. Per germline, CDR1 DFQATT and CDR2 SNEGSKA (reference sequence). There are 14 residues in the CDR3. Here the CDR3 DNA reads TGCAGTGCGCCACCGGGACGGATGAGCTATGGCTACACCTTC. Its protein product is CSAPPGRMSYGYTF.

Comment on this clonotype: Sequence at one end of the junction differs from germline and may be a read error. The V gene is TRBV7-7, the J gene TRBJ2-2, with D hard to call. The CDR3 is 15 residues long. From germline, CDR1 is SSHAT and CDR2 FNYEAQ (reference sequence). In DNA, the CDR3 is TGTGCTAGCAGCTTACAACACAGGAACACCGGGGAGCTGTTTTTT. It translates to CASSLQHRNTGELFF.

CDR3 DNA: TGTGCCAGCAGCTTGGCGGACGGGGACATTCAGTACTTC. It translates to CASSLADGDIQYF. The J gene is TRBJ2-4, the V gene TRBV7-2; D may be TRBD2 (5 bases). Looked up from germline, CDR1 is SGHTA and CDR2 is FQGNSA. Trimming took off 3 bases at V and 8 bases at J, with 11 bases between the two ends. This CDR3 has 13 amino acids.

The J gene is TRBJ1-1, the V gene TRBV2; D is unresolved. CDR3 length equals 13 residues. Germline V gene sequence: CDR1 SNHLY, CDR2 FYNNEI. Trimming stripped 5 bases from V and 1 base from J, with 8 bases between. CDR3 nucleotide sequence: TGTGCCAGCAGTCAGACTGCGAACACTGAAGCTTTCTTT. Translating gives CASSQTANTEAFF.

The chain employs TRBV5-5 and TRBJ2-5; D not certain. CDR1 is SGHKS and CDR2 is YYEKEE in the germline V gene (reference sequence). V gave up 2 bases and J gave up 4 bases, with 12 bases separating them. CDR3 length: 14 residues. For the CDR3, the DNA is TGTGCCAGCAGCTTAACACCAATTGTAGAGACCCAGTACTTC. Translating it yields CASSLTPIVETQYF.

The CDR3 here is CASSLGARTGGISPLHF. CDR3 nucleotides: TGTGCCAGCAGCTTGGGGGCGAGGACAGGGGGGATTTCACCCCTCCACTTT. The gene calls are TRBV5-6 and TRBJ1-6, with 10 bases fitting TRBD1. The CDR3 spans 17 residues. V lost 0 bases to trimming and J lost 9 bases; unmatched junction nucleotides: 9. Germline V gene lookup returns CDR1 SGHDT and CDR2 YYEEEE.

This clonotype showed up many times. J is TRBJ1-6 and V is TRBV4-3; 7 bases are shared with TRBD1. The ends lost 4 bases at V and 4 bases at J; junction bases unmatched: 7. Germline V gene lookup returns CDR1 LGHNA and CDR2 YSLEER. The CDR3 has 16 residues. CDR3 sequence: CASSPGSGGYNSPLHF. The CDR3 DNA reads TGCGCCAGCAGCCCTGGCTCAGGGGGGTATAATTCACCCCTCCACTTT.

This clonotype came up many times. The chain carries TRBV4-3 and TRBJ2-1, with D maybe TRBD1 (5 bases). CDR1 is LGHNA and CDR2 is YSLEER in the germline V gene. This CDR3 is 14 amino acids long. Trimming took off 4 bases at V and 1 base at J, with 8 bases between the two ends. The CDR3 sequence is CASSPRVSYNEQFF. CDR3 coding DNA: TGCGCCAGCAGCCCCAGGGTATCCTACAATGAGCAGTTCTTC.

This clonotype was seen more than once but under ten times. CDR3 nucleotide sequence: TGCGCCAGCAGTGACCTCAAGGGGACCCAGTACTTC. It encodes CASSDLKGTQYF. The chain couples TRBV10-1 to TRBJ2-5; D remains unclear. This CDR3 is built from 12 residues. V was clipped by 3 bases and J by 7 bases, with 9 bases between them. Germline V gene data show CDR1 as WNHNN and CDR2 as SYGVQD (reference sequence).

In its sample, this clonotype was seen many times. This chain uses TRBV24-1 with TRBJ2-1; 8 bases map to TRBD2. Trimming cost V 4 bases and J 5 bases; bases outside gene matches: 12. Germline values: CDR1 KGHDR, CDR2 SFDVKD. The CDR3 sequence is 17 residues long. The CDR3 coding sequence is TGTGCCACCAGTGACCGACGGACTAGCAGGTCCCACAATGAGCAGTTCTTC. This sequence encodes CATSDRRTSRSHNEQFF.

V and J are TRBV7-2 and TRBJ2-2, with D perhaps TRBD1 (5 bases). Trimming cost V 1 base and J 6 bases, with 12 bases left between them. This CDR3 contains 15 residues. CDR1 and CDR2 from the germline V gene are SGHTA and FQGNSA. CDR3 sequence (DNA): TGTGCCAGCAGCTTAGGACAGTCGGTAGCCGGGGAGCTGTTTTTT. Amino acid sequence: CASSLGQSVAGELFF.

This clonotype was seen only a few times. This chain joins TRBV3-1 and TRBJ2-7, with 7 bases matching TRBD2. Looked up from germline, CDR1 is LGHDT and CDR2 is YNNKEL (reference sequence). There are 14 residues in the CDR3. J gave up 5 bases and V 0 bases, and 4 bases lay outside the gene matches. CDR3 nucleotide sequence: TGTGCCAGCAGCCAAGAACCTAGCGGCAACGAGCAGTACTTC. Residues: CASSQEPSGNEQYF.

In its sample, this clonotype was seen a few times. The genes are TRBV20-1 and TRBJ2-7; unclear D gene. The V end lost 6 bases, the J end lost 4 bases, and 13 bases lay between the germline ends. Germline V lookup: CDR1 DFQATT, CDR2 SNEGSKA (reference sequence). The CDR3 covers 12 residues. The CDR3 sequence: CSARIRTYEQYF. DNA for the CDR3: TGCAGTGCGAGAATAAGAACTTACGAGCAGTACTTC.

In regard to this clonotype: A much larger clone is a single base away; this may be a read error. The chain combines TRBV24-1 with TRBJ2-3, with 7 bases lining up with TRBD1. The germline gives CDR1 KGHDR, CDR2 SFDVKD. This CDR3 region has 16 residues. CDR3 sequence reads: CATSDRTAKGTDTQCF. In DNA, the CDR3 is TGTGCCACCAGTGATCGGACAGCAAAAGGGACAGATACGCAGTGTTTT.

This clonotype was counted ten times or more. The chain recombines TRBV7-2 with TRBJ1-5, with no clear D. Germline CDR1 and CDR2: SGHTA and FQGNSA. The CDR3 totals 14 residues. Trimming stripped 3 bases from V and 4 bases from J, with 10 bases between. The CDR3 here is CASSFDGRNQPQHF. The DNA of the CDR3 is TGTGCCAGCAGCTTTGACGGTCGGAATCAGCCCCAGCATTTT. Full variable domain (remainder filled in from reference TRBV7-2 and TRBJ1-5): GAGVSQSPSNKVTEKGKDVELRCDPISGHTALYWYRQSLGQGLEFLIYFQGNSAPDKSGLPSDRFSAERTGGSVSTLTIQRTQQEDSAVYLCASSFDGRNQPQHFGDGTRLSIL.

This clonotype was picked up many times. CDR3 amino acids: CATSRRTSGGDEQFF. For the CDR3, the DNA is TGTGCCACCAGCAGAAGGACTAGCGGGGGCGATGAGCAGTTCTTC. The rearrangement joins TRBV15 to TRBJ2-1, with TRBD2 matching 13 bases. This CDR3 comprises 15 residues. Germline V gives CDR1 LNHNV, CDR2 YYDKDF (reference sequence). The trim removed 2 bases at V and 8 bases at J, leaving 3 bases unmatched.

This clonotype was observed at least ten times. The chain's CDR3 is CATIYAGEAFF. The CDR3 DNA follows: TGTGCCACCATTTACGCCGGTGAAGCTTTCTTT. This chain uses TRBV24-1 with TRBJ1-1, with D unclear. The CDR3 has 11 residues. V gave up 8 bases and J gave up 7 bases, with 10 bases separating them. Looked up from germline, CDR1 is KGHDR and CDR2 is SFDVKD.

This clonotype has a handful of counts. The chain combines TRBV6-6 with TRBJ1-5; D is perhaps TRBD1 (6 bases). Germline V gives CDR1 MNHNY, CDR2 SVGAGI (reference sequence). V was cut by 10 bases and J by 3 bases, with 10 bases left in between. The CDR3 length is 12 residues. The CDR3: CAIGQTNQPQHF. The CDR3 DNA sequence: TGTGCCATCGGACAGACCAATCAGCCCCAGCATTTT.

The table lists this clonotype with many counts. The chain joins TRBV28 to TRBJ2-7; 10 nucleotides match TRBD2. The CDR3 has 15 amino acids. The junction had 6 bases not matched to a gene; V was cut back by 5 bases and J by 2 bases. Germline-derived CDR1 and CDR2 are MDHEN and SYDVKM. Here the CDR3 reads CASSTLSGGTYEQYF. CDR3 bases: TGTGCCAGCAGTACCCTTAGCGGGGGGACCTACGAGCAGTACTTC.

The chain combines TRBV7-2 with TRBJ1-1, with 8 nucleotides matching TRBD1. The CDR3 spans 13 residues. CDR1 SGHTA and CDR2 FQGNSA come from the germline V gene. Trimming took 5 bases from V and 11 from J; bases not matched to a gene: 10. CDR3: CASSVQGERGAFF. CDR3 DNA sequence: TGTGCCAGCAGCGTACAGGGGGAGCGTGGGGCTTTCTTT. The entire variable domain, with the rest obtained from reference TRBV7-2 and TRBJ1-1, is as follows: GAGVSQSPSNKVTEKGKDVELRCDPISGHTALYWYRQSLGQGLEFLIYFQGNSAPDKSGLPSDRFSAERTGGSVSTLTIQRTQQEDSAVYLCASSVQGERGAFFGQGTRLTVV.

This clonotype was observed a handful of times. The rearrangement uses TRBV4-2 and TRBJ1-1; TRBD1 matches 9 bases. The germline gives CDR1 LGHNA, CDR2 YNFKEQ. Unmatched junction bases numbered 8, after V lost 0 bases and J lost 0 bases. The CDR3 is 18 residues long. Here the CDR3 reads CASSQDQTTGGMNTEAFF. The DNA for the CDR3 is TGTGCCAGCAGCCAAGACCAAACGACAGGGGGAATGAACACTGAAGCTTTCTTT.

As DNA, the CDR3 is TGTGCCAGCAGCGGTTTCCCCAGGGGACAGAGCTCTGGGGCCAACGTCCTGACTTTC. Translated, it gives CASSGFPRGQSSGANVLTF. The chain carries TRBV28 and TRBJ2-6, with 7 nucleotides matching TRBD1. This CDR3 region has 19 residues. From germline, CDR1 is MDHEN and CDR2 SYDVKM. After removal of 6 bases from V and 0 bases from J, the junction contained 14 bases not matched to a gene.